The present T cell receptor (beta chain) was sequenced within a study of early T cells in non-severe SARS-CoV-2 infection (dated by TCRdb to the early 2020s). About the full investigation: Because TCR sequencing relied on bulk RNA taken from unsorted whole blood, pairing of alpha and beta chains was not possible. Points the paper makes about the study in general: VDJdb matching was skewed toward anti-spike CD8 responses and likely underestimated virus-specific expansions, missing private and CD4 specificities.

Libraries were made using 5' RACE. The sequencer was a NextSeq 500. Unique molecular identifiers were attached to individual cDNA molecules in the TCR library protocol so that sequencing error and PCR bias could be corrected. Sequencing covered both TCR alpha and beta chains, and within each sample the abundances of alpha and beta sequences were tightly co-correlated. The paper's data handling went like this. Decombinator V4 was used to annotate the V gene, J gene and CDR3 of the TCR sequences. Expanded TCRs were defined as changing significantly between any two time points under a Poisson model with p below 0.0001. Abundances of TCRs were expressed as counts per million after normalisation to the total number of TCRs sequenced in each sample. MAIT TCRs were defined by TRAV1-2 paired with TRAJ12, TRAJ20 or TRAJ33, and iNKT TCRs by TRAV10 paired with TRAJ18. VDJdb, accessed on 1 November 2021, was searched for TCRs annotated for CMV, EBV and SARS-CoV-2, and TCRs annotated for more than one antigen were excluded. The raw public data were reprocessed by TCRdb itself: fastp quality trimming at Q25, MiXCR clonotype calling, in-frame beta chains only. Rows are unified per CDR3 protein, each entry keeping the most common DNA and genes. Clone size and V and J calls follow TCRdb, not the original study. For this sample there are about 80,000 distinct CDR3 sequences; around 6% appear just once. The ten largest clones represent roughly 8% of the sample.

Trimming leaves V shorter by 6 bases and J shorter by 4 bases, with the junction holding 11 bases beyond the gene matches. The CDR3 numbers 14 residues from cysteine through phenylalanine. The read is trimmed to its CDR3 DNA, 42 bases read in frame from base 1. CDR1 and CDR2 are drawn from the germline V gene (reference sequence): DFQATT, SNEGSKA. A word on this clonotype: No cognate antigen has been identified for it. One base away there is no much larger clone; base qualities are not given.

This was a case-control study nested in a cohort of healthcare workers in London, UK, who had nasopharyngeal swab PCR tests and blood samples taken every week. Healthcare workers were recruited during the week of the UK lockdown, between 23 and 31 March 2020, and followed weekly for up to about 15 weeks. Specimen: whole blood. This clonotype originated in an adult who was a healthcare worker with PCR-confirmed SARS-CoV-2 infection or an uninfected control (not recorded which). The chain joins TRBV20-1 to TRBJ2-7; 8 nucleotides in the junction match TRBD1. The CDR3 region has the sequence CSARGQGLVYEQYF. In nucleotide form, the sequence is TGCAGTGCCCGCGGACAGGGCCTTGTGTACGAGCAGTACTTC.